This T cell receptor (beta chain) was sequenced in a study of identical twins. V lost 3 bases to trimming and J lost 2 bases; unmatched junction nucleotides: 8. The CDR3 spans 16 residues. CDR1 is DFQATT and CDR2 is SNEGSKA in the germline V gene (reference sequence). TCRdb analysed the 5' RACE reads with MiXCR anew, one entry per CDR3 protein. Found here are over 600,000 distinct CDR3 sequences, 21% of them singletons; the top ten hold approximately 4.3%. The same specimen was also included in a second study, on T cells expressing NK-cell markers. Per that study: Sorted CD3+CD56-NKG2C+, CD3+CD56+NKG2C- and CD3+CD56+NKG2C+ T cells were the source of the TCR beta repertoires.

The sample was PBMCs. This receptor was identified in a young woman in good health. The chain couples TRBV20-1 to TRBJ2-3; TRBD2 agrees at 10 bases. The CDR3 region has the DNA TGCAGTGCTAGGGGTAGCGGGGGGCTTTACACAGATACGCAGTATTTT. It is translated as CSARGSGGLYTDTQYF.